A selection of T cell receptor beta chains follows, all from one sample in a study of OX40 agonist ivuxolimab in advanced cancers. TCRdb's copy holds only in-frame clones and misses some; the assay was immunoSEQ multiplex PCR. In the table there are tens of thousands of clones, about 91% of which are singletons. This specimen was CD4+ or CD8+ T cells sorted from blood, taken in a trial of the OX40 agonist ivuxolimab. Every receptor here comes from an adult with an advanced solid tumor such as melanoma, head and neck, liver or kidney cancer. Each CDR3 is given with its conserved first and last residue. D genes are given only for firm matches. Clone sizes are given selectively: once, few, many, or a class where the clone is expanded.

CDR3 protein: CASSLVGEAEKLFF
CDR3 DNA: TGTGCCAGCAGCTTAGTCGGGGAGGCTGAAAAACTGTTTTTT
J gene: TRBJ1-4
V gene: TRBV7-9
D gene: NA
clone size: NA

CDR3 protein: CASSPSYEQYF
CDR3 DNA: TGCGCCAGCAGCCCCTCCTACGAGCAGTACTTC
J gene: TRBJ2-7
V gene: TRBV10-1
D gene: NA
clone size: NA

CDR3 protein: CASSQGDSPYNEQFF
CDR3 DNA: TGCGCCAGCAGCCAAGGGGACAGTCCCTACAATGAGCAGTTCTTC
J gene: TRBJ2-1
V gene: TRBV4-3
D gene: TRBD1
clone size: NA

CDR3 protein: CASRPGLNFYEQYF
CDR3 DNA: TGTGCCAGCAGGCCGGGACTAAACTTCTACGAGCAGTACTTC
J gene: TRBJ2-7
V gene: TRBV13
D gene: TRBD2
clone size: NA

CDR3 protein: CASKTSGGARETQYF
CDR3 DNA: TGTGCCAGCAAGACTAGCGGGGGGGCGAGAGAGACCCAGTACTTC
J gene: TRBJ2-5
V gene: TRBV19
D gene: TRBD2
clone size: once

CDR3 protein: CASSISAGGHEQFF
CDR3 DNA: TGTGCCAGTAGTATATCAGCGGGAGGACATGAGCAGTTCTTC
J gene: TRBJ2-1
V gene: TRBV19
D gene: TRBD2
clone size: NA

CDR3 protein: CASITTSSGSQVRAEQYF
CDR3 DNA: TGTGCCAGCATCACCACTTCTAGCGGGAGTCAAGTACGAGCAGAGCAGTACTTC
J gene: TRBJ2-7
V gene: TRBV14
D gene: TRBD2
clone size: NA

CDR3 protein: CATKQETYEQYF
CDR3 DNA: TGCGCCACTAAGCAGGAAACCTACGAGCAGTACTTC
J gene: TRBJ2-7
V gene: TRBV23-1
D gene: NA
clone size: NA

CDR3 protein: CASSPGTNDSTDTQYF
CDR3 DNA: TGTGCCAGCAGCCCCGGGACTAACGATAGCACAGATACGCAGTATTTT
J gene: TRBJ2-3
V gene: TRBV9
D gene: TRBD2
clone size: NA

CDR3 protein: CATGRNTGGINTGELFF
CDR3 DNA: TGCGCCACCGGACGTAACACAGGGGGTATTAACACCGGGGAGCTGTTTTTT
J gene: TRBJ2-2
V gene: TRBV4-3
D gene: TRBD1
clone size: NA

CDR3 protein: CASSLWGNQPQHF
CDR3 DNA: TGTGCCAGCAGCCTTTGGGGTAATCAGCCCCAGCATTTT
J gene: TRBJ1-5
V gene: TRBV27
D gene: NA
clone size: NA

CDR3 protein: CASSMYGQGLSSDYGYTF
CDR3 DNA: TGTGCCAGTAGTATGTACGGCCAAGGCCTCTCGTCGGACTATGGCTACACCTTC
J gene: TRBJ1-2
V gene: TRBV19
D gene: NA
clone size: NA

CDR3 protein: CASSFSGAETQYF
CDR3 DNA: TGTGCCAGCAGTTTTTCAGGGGCAGAGACCCAGTACTTC
J gene: TRBJ2-5
V gene: TRBV28
D gene: NA
clone size: few

CDR3 protein: CASSLGGEQYF
CDR3 DNA: TGCGCCAGCAGCCTAGGAGGGGAGCAGTACTTC
J gene: TRBJ2-7
V gene: TRBV5-1
D gene: NA
clone size: NA

CDR3 protein: CASSADTRREKLFF
CDR3 DNA: TGTGCCAGCAGCGCGGACACTAGACGGGAAAAACTGTTTTTT
J gene: TRBJ1-4
V gene: TRBV9
D gene: NA
clone size: NA

CDR3 protein: CASSLMINEQFF
CDR3 DNA: TGTGCCAGCAGCTTAATGATCAATGAGCAGTTCTTC
J gene: TRBJ2-1
V gene: TRBV7-2
D gene: NA
clone size: NA

CDR3 protein: CASRWTSGGTGELFF
CDR3 DNA: TGTGCCAGCAGATGGACTAGCGGGGGCACCGGGGAGCTGTTTTTT
J gene: TRBJ2-2
V gene: TRBV2
D gene: TRBD2
clone size: once

CDR3 protein: CASSWGTATEAFF
CDR3 DNA: TGTGCCAGCAGCTGGGGGACCGCAACTGAAGCTTTCTTT
J gene: TRBJ1-1
V gene: TRBV5-6
D gene: NA
clone size: few

CDR3 protein: CASSQDLPDRGPGEQYF
CDR3 DNA: TGCGCCAGCAGCCAAGATCTCCCGGACAGGGGGCCGGGGGAGCAGTACTTC
J gene: TRBJ2-7
V gene: TRBV4-1
D gene: TRBD1
clone size: NA

CDR3 protein: CSADREKQFF
CDR3 DNA: TGCAGTGCTGACCGGGAAAAGCAGTTCTTC
J gene: TRBJ2-1
V gene: TRBV20-1
D gene: NA
clone size: NA

CDR3 protein: CASSDLLQGSNEKLFF
CDR3 DNA: TGTGCCAGCAGTGATCTATTACAGGGGTCTAATGAAAAACTGTTTTTT
J gene: TRBJ1-4
V gene: TRBV6-1
D gene: TRBD1
clone size: NA

CDR3 protein: CASSFTVNEQFF
CDR3 DNA: TGTGCCAGCAGCTTCACTGTAAATGAGCAGTTCTTC
J gene: TRBJ2-1
V gene: TRBV7-2
D gene: NA
clone size: few

CDR3 protein: CASSQGAGGSYEQYF
CDR3 DNA: TGCGCCAGCAGCCAGGGGGCCGGGGGCTCCTACGAGCAGTACTTC
J gene: TRBJ2-7
V gene: TRBV4-1
D gene: NA
clone size: NA

CDR3 protein: CASSLPGYRGYTF
CDR3 DNA: TGTGCCAGCAGCCTCCCGGGGTATCGTGGCTACACCTTC
J gene: TRBJ1-2
V gene: TRBV9
D gene: NA
clone size: NA

CDR3 protein: CASSIFGGTYNEQFF
CDR3 DNA: TGTGCCAGTAGTATCTTTGGGGGTACATACAATGAGCAGTTCTTC
J gene: TRBJ2-1
V gene: TRBV19
D gene: NA
clone size: once